Described below is a single T cell receptor (beta chain) sequence and its context. Its target is unknown. Repertoires were generated with immunoSEQ multiplex PCR, while TCRdb's copy carries only in-frame clones and drops some. The sample carries tens of thousands of clones, 85% to 95% recorded once. The sample is drawn from a study of graft-versus-host responses after intestinal transplantation. CDR1 and CDR2 from the germline V gene are SGHNT and YENEEA. The CDR3 extends over 15 amino acids. With 1 base removed from V and 0 bases from J, the gap between germline ends came to 10 bases. V is TRBV11-3 and J is TRBJ2-7; D not certain. The specimen was unstimulated CD8+ T cells sorted from spleen or lymph node cells, collected before transplant. The TCR was taken from a human donor who was the organ donor for an intestinal transplant. The CDR3, as DNA: TGTGCCAGCAGCTTAGGGAGTGACCCCTCCTACGAGCAGTACTTC. Translating it yields CASSLGSDPSYEQYF.